These T cell receptor beta chains were read from a single sample in a study of blood T cell repertoires in COVID-19. Produced via immunoSEQ multiplex PCR; TCRdb's table is partial and in-frame only. Among about 200,000 clones, approximately 94% were seen once, and the ten largest hold 0.6% to 0.9%. Sequenced: peripheral blood. The receptors originated from a man aged 25 to 45 with COVID-19, enrolled during active disease. CDR3s include the opening cysteine and the closing phenylalanine or tryptophan. Fields, in order: D gene, clone size, V gene, J gene, CDR3 DNA, CDR3 protein. D genes are given only for firm matches. Rows give clone size only sometimes, using once, few, many, or a class for an expanded clone.

d_gene: TRBD2; abundance: -; v_gene: TRBV7-6; j_gene: TRBJ2-5; CDR3nt: TGTGCCAGCTCTAGACTAGCGGGGGGTCAGACCCAGTACTTC; CDR3aa: CASSRLAGGQTQYF
d_gene: -; abundance: -; v_gene: TRBV10-3; j_gene: TRBJ2-2; CDR3nt: TGTGCCATCACCCCCACAGAAACCGGGGAGCTGTTTTTT; CDR3aa: CAITPTETGELFF
d_gene: TRBD1; abundance: -; v_gene: TRBV19; j_gene: TRBJ2-2; CDR3nt: TGTGCCAGTAGCGCAAAGACAGGGGAAATCACCGGGGAGCTGTTTTTT; CDR3aa: CASSAKTGEITGELFF
d_gene: -; abundance: -; v_gene: TRBV4-1; j_gene: TRBJ1-1; CDR3nt: TGCGCCAGCAGCCCCCGATCGCCGGGGATCACTGAAGCTTTCTTT; CDR3aa: CASSPRSPGITEAFF
d_gene: TRBD1; abundance: -; v_gene: TRBV9; j_gene: TRBJ2-2; CDR3nt: TGTGCCAGCAGCGGAAGGGCGGGACAGGGGGTTACCGGGGAGCTGTTTTTT; CDR3aa: CASSGRAGQGVTGELFF
d_gene: TRBD1; abundance: -; v_gene: TRBV19; j_gene: TRBJ2-7; CDR3nt: TGTGCCAGTAGTGCCGGGACAGGGGGGTCCTACGAGCAGTACTTC; CDR3aa: CASSAGTGGSYEQYF
d_gene: -; abundance: -; v_gene: TRBV13; j_gene: TRBJ2-7; CDR3nt: TGTGCCAGCAGCTTAGCGGGGGCCTACGAGCAGTACTTC; CDR3aa: CASSLAGAYEQYF
d_gene: -; abundance: -; v_gene: TRBV3-1/TRBV3-2; j_gene: TRBJ2-2; CDR3nt: TGTGCCAGCAGCCTTCGACAGGCGGCCACCGGGGAGCTGTTTTTT; CDR3aa: CASSLRQAATGELFF
d_gene: -; abundance: -; v_gene: TRBV19; j_gene: TRBJ1-5; CDR3nt: TGTGCCAGTAGTCCAGGACAGTTTAATCAGCCCCAGCATTTT; CDR3aa: CASSPGQFNQPQHF
d_gene: TRBD1; abundance: -; v_gene: TRBV7-2; j_gene: TRBJ1-4; CDR3nt: TGTGCCAGCAGCTTACAGGGGGACAGTGAAAAACTGTTTTTT; CDR3aa: CASSLQGDSEKLFF
d_gene: -; abundance: -; v_gene: TRBV19; j_gene: TRBJ1-1; CDR3nt: TGTGCCAGTAGTATAAACCACAGTCCTGACACTGAAGCTTTCTTT; CDR3aa: CASSINHSPDTEAFF
d_gene: TRBD1; abundance: few; v_gene: TRBV29-1; j_gene: TRBJ1-1; CDR3nt: TGCAGCGGGAGAACAGGGGCTTTAACTGAAGCTTTCTTT; CDR3aa: CSGRTGALTEAFF
d_gene: TRBD1; abundance: -; v_gene: TRBV13; j_gene: TRBJ1-2; CDR3nt: TGTGCCAGCAGCACCCGTGGGACAGGGGTGGCTGGCTACACCTTC; CDR3aa: CASSTRGTGVAGYTF
d_gene: TRBD1; abundance: -; v_gene: TRBV30; j_gene: TRBJ2-5; CDR3nt: TGTGCCTGGAGTACCGGGACAGGGGAGACCCAGTACTTC; CDR3aa: CAWSTGTGETQYF
d_gene: -; abundance: -; v_gene: TRBV10-3; j_gene: TRBJ2-5; CDR3nt: TGTGCCATCAGTGAGTCTTGGCGACTCCAAGAGACCCAGTACTTC; CDR3aa: CAISESWRLQETQYF
d_gene: TRBD1; abundance: once; v_gene: TRBV5-4; j_gene: TRBJ1-2; CDR3nt: TGTGCCAGCAGCACAGGACAGGGGGGCTATGGCTACACCTTC; CDR3aa: CASSTGQGGYGYTF
d_gene: TRBD2; abundance: -; v_gene: TRBV6-5; j_gene: TRBJ2-2; CDR3nt: TGTGCCAGCAGTTACGGCCTAGCGGGGGGGCCCGGGGAGCTGTTTTTT; CDR3aa: CASSYGLAGGPGELFF
d_gene: TRBD1; abundance: -; v_gene: TRBV7-9; j_gene: TRBJ1-2; CDR3nt: TGTGCCAGCAGCTTAGAGGGACAGGTCTATGGCTACACCTTC; CDR3aa: CASSLEGQVYGYTF
d_gene: -; abundance: -; v_gene: TRBV7-9; j_gene: TRBJ2-7; CDR3nt: TGTGCCAGCAGCTTAACCAGCTACGAGCAGTACTTC; CDR3aa: CASSLTSYEQYF
d_gene: -; abundance: -; v_gene: TRBV7-9; j_gene: TRBJ1-5; CDR3nt: TGTGCCAGCAGCCTCGTGAGCAATCAGCCCCAGCATTTT; CDR3aa: CASSLVSNQPQHF
d_gene: -; abundance: -; v_gene: TRBV6-1; j_gene: TRBJ1-3; CDR3nt: TGTGCCAGCAGTGAAGCAAGGCGGGCTTCTGGAAACACCATATATTTT; CDR3aa: CASSEARRASGNTIYF
d_gene: TRBD1; abundance: -; v_gene: TRBV7-9; j_gene: TRBJ1-4; CDR3nt: TGTGCCAGCAGCTTACTCCCGGGACAGGCCTCGGAAAAACTGTTTTTT; CDR3aa: CASSLLPGQASEKLFF
d_gene: -; abundance: -; v_gene: TRBV27; j_gene: TRBJ2-3; CDR3nt: TGTGCCAGCAGTTGGAGGGGGCCGGTAGATACGCAGTATTTT; CDR3aa: CASSWRGPVDTQYF
d_gene: -; abundance: -; v_gene: TRBV27; j_gene: TRBJ1-2; CDR3nt: TGTGCCAGCAGTTTGACTGAATCGGAGGCGGGGTACTATGGCTACACCTTC; CDR3aa: CASSLTESEAGYYGYTF
d_gene: TRBD1; abundance: -; v_gene: TRBV6-5; j_gene: TRBJ1-1; CDR3nt: TGTGCCAGCAGTTATGCAGGGGGGAACACTGAAGCTTTCTTT; CDR3aa: CASSYAGGNTEAFF
d_gene: TRBD2; abundance: -; v_gene: TRBV5-4; j_gene: TRBJ2-5; CDR3nt: TGTGCCAGCAGGGGCGGGGGGGCCACGGGTAGCGAGACCCAGTACTTC; CDR3aa: CASRGGGATGSETQYF
d_gene: TRBD2; abundance: -; v_gene: TRBV19; j_gene: TRBJ2-3; CDR3nt: TGTGCCAGTAGTATTCTTGGGGGGACTAGCGGGGCTGGCACAGATACGCAGTATTTT; CDR3aa: CASSILGGTSGAGTDTQYF
d_gene: -; abundance: -; v_gene: TRBV3-1/TRBV3-2; j_gene: TRBJ2-1; CDR3nt: TGTGCCAGCAGCCAAGAACTTGCGGCTGGGGAGCAGTTCTTC; CDR3aa: CASSQELAAGEQFF
d_gene: -; abundance: -; v_gene: TRBV19; j_gene: TRBJ1-5; CDR3nt: TGTGCCAGTAGTTACTCAGGGATCAATCAGCCCCAGCATTTT; CDR3aa: CASSYSGINQPQHF
d_gene: TRBD1; abundance: -; v_gene: TRBV7-2; j_gene: TRBJ2-1; CDR3nt: TGTGCCAGCAGCTTACAGGGGGCCGGTGGTTTGAGTGAGCAGTTCTTC; CDR3aa: CASSLQGAGGLSEQFF
d_gene: -; abundance: -; v_gene: TRBV6-5; j_gene: TRBJ1-5; CDR3nt: TGTGCCAGCATGGGGAGGTGGGGCAATCAGCCCCAGCATTTT; CDR3aa: CASMGRWGNQPQHF
d_gene: TRBD2; abundance: -; v_gene: TRBV4-1; j_gene: TRBJ2-1; CDR3nt: TGCGCCAGCAGCCAAGATACTAGCGCCCACTACAATGAGCAGTTCTTC; CDR3aa: CASSQDTSAHYNEQFF
d_gene: -; abundance: -; v_gene: TRBV4-1; j_gene: TRBJ2-3; CDR3nt: TGCGCCAGCAGCCAAGAGGTTTCTAAGGGGGGGACAGATACGCAGTATTTT; CDR3aa: CASSQEVSKGGTDTQYF
d_gene: -; abundance: -; v_gene: TRBV2; j_gene: TRBJ1-2; CDR3nt: TGTGCCAGCAGTTACGGTCTCGCTAACTATGGCTACACCTTC; CDR3aa: CASSYGLANYGYTF
d_gene: -; abundance: once; v_gene: TRBV9; j_gene: TRBJ2-1; CDR3nt: TGTGCCAGCAGCGTAGAGGTTGGTCAGGGGGGCAATGAGCAGTTCTTC; CDR3aa: CASSVEVGQGGNEQFF
d_gene: TRBD1; abundance: -; v_gene: TRBV19; j_gene: TRBJ1-6; CDR3nt: TGTGCCAGTACCGGACAGGGCTCCTATAATTCACCCCTCCACTTT; CDR3aa: CASTGQGSYNSPLHF
d_gene: -; abundance: -; v_gene: TRBV18; j_gene: TRBJ1-6; CDR3nt: TGTGCCAGCTCACCCCGGGAGACGGATTCCCTCCACTTT; CDR3aa: CASSPRETDSLHF
d_gene: TRBD2; abundance: -; v_gene: TRBV4-1; j_gene: TRBJ2-5; CDR3nt: TGCGCCAGCAGCCAAGGGACTAGCGGGGGGGCCGGAGAGACCCAGTACTTC; CDR3aa: CASSQGTSGGAGETQYF
d_gene: -; abundance: -; v_gene: TRBV14; j_gene: TRBJ1-3; CDR3nt: TGTGCCAGCAGCCAAGATTCGAGCTCTGGAAACACCATATATTTT; CDR3aa: CASSQDSSSGNTIYF
d_gene: TRBD1; abundance: -; v_gene: TRBV19; j_gene: TRBJ1-2; CDR3nt: TGTGCCAGTAGTTACCGGGACAGCTATGGCTACACCTTC; CDR3aa: CASSYRDSYGYTF
d_gene: -; abundance: -; v_gene: TRBV5-4; j_gene: TRBJ1-3; CDR3nt: TGTGCCAGCAGCCAGGACATGGAGAGAAACACCATATATTTT; CDR3aa: CASSQDMERNTIYF
d_gene: -; abundance: -; v_gene: TRBV19; j_gene: TRBJ1-6; CDR3nt: TGTGCCAGTAGATCGGGAAGGAGCAATTCACCCCTCCACTTT; CDR3aa: CASRSGRSNSPLHF
d_gene: -; abundance: -; v_gene: TRBV28; j_gene: TRBJ1-3; CDR3nt: TGTGCCAGCCGCTCTGGAAACACCATATATTTT; CDR3aa: CASRSGNTIYF
d_gene: -; abundance: -; v_gene: TRBV7-3; j_gene: TRBJ1-5; CDR3nt: TGTGCCAGCAGCTTAATCGGCGGCGGCAATCAGCCCCAGCATTTT; CDR3aa: CASSLIGGGNQPQHF
d_gene: -; abundance: -; v_gene: TRBV20-1; j_gene: TRBJ2-1; CDR3nt: TGCAGTGCCAAATTCAATGAGCAGTTCTTC; CDR3aa: CSAKFNEQFF
d_gene: -; abundance: -; v_gene: TRBV11-1; j_gene: TRBJ2-7; CDR3nt: TGTGCCAGCAGCCCCAGTTCTCCCTACGAGCAGTACTTC; CDR3aa: CASSPSSPYEQYF
d_gene: -; abundance: -; v_gene: TRBV30; j_gene: TRBJ1-2; CDR3nt: TGTGCCTGGAGTGTTCGAGTAAACTATGGCTACACCTTC; CDR3aa: CAWSVRVNYGYTF
d_gene: -; abundance: -; v_gene: TRBV28; j_gene: TRBJ1-1; CDR3nt: TGTGCCACCGCGACAGAAACAAACACTGAAGCTTTCTTT; CDR3aa: CATATETNTEAFF